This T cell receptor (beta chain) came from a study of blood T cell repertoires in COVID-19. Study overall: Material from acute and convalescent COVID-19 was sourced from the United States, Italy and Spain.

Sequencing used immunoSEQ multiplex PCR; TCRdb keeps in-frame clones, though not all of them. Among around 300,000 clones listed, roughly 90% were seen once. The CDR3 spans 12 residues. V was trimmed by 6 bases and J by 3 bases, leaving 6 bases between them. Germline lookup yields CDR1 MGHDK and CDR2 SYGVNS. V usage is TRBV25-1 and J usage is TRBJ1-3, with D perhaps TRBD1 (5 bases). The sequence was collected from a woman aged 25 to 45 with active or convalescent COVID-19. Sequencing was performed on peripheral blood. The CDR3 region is CASSDSGNTIYF. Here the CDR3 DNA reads TGTGCCAGCAGCGACAGTGGAAACACCATATATTTT.